This T cell receptor (beta chain) was sequenced for a study of blood T cell repertoires in COVID-19. Overall study context: The origin of the acute and convalescent COVID-19 samples was the United States, Italy and Spain.

Looked up from germline, CDR1 is KGHSH and CDR2 is LQKENI. With 0 bases removed from V and 1 base from J, the gap between germline ends came to 6 bases. CDR3 size: 14 residues. In the source study's methods: By means of reference gene primer amplification, nucleated cell counts were estimated. Profiling relied on immunoSEQ multiplex PCR, and the TCRdb table lists in-frame clones only, not all of them. Clone size and V and J calls were adopted from that table, with D and trimming inferred from the DNA. The sample carries 150,000 or so clones, 85% to 90% recorded once. The origin of this receptor is a woman in her 40s with acute or convalescent COVID-19. Sample: peripheral blood. The gene calls are TRBV18 and TRBJ1-1; D ambiguous. CDR3 region: CASSPPYSNTEAFF. The CDR3 DNA sequence: TGTGCCAGCTCACCACCCTATTCGAACACTGAAGCTTTCTTT.